This T cell receptor beta chain was identified during a study of blood T cell repertoires in COVID-19. Overall study: Donors in the United States, Italy and Spain gave samples during acute or convalescent COVID-19. The cDNA or gDNA used as material had been derived from T cells, B-cell-depleted T cells, or PBMCs.

Authors' data handling: Quantification of nucleated cells was approximated via reference gene primer amplification. Profiling relied on immunoSEQ multiplex PCR, and the TCRdb table lists in-frame clones only, not all of them. D and trimming were read from the DNA, whereas the V and J calls and clone size are those reported in that table. There are 250,000 to 300,000 clones in the sample; 86% occur only once, and 10% to 15% lies in the top ten. CDR1 is SNHLY, CDR2 FYNNEI, per germline. The CDR3 covers 15 residues. Trimming removed 5 bases at V and 0 bases at J, with 11 bases between. It was during active infection that Seattle patients were enrolled and then longitudinally followed.

Input material: peripheral blood. The chain employs TRBV2 and TRBJ2-4; a weak D match, TRBD1 (6 bases). This clonotype originated in a woman aged 25 to 39 with COVID-19, enrolled during active disease. CDR3 nucleotides: TGTGCCAGCAGTCCGCAGGGGCTAGCCAAAAACATTCAGTACTTC. Its protein product is CASSPQGLAKNIQYF.